A single sample is the source of the 2 T cell receptor beta chains below, sequenced in a study of CD8 T cells in Susac syndrome. With random hexamers, roughly 0.5 to 1 ug RNA was reverse transcribed. In TCRdb, the immunoSEQ multiplex PCR reads were re-called with MiXCR into one record per CDR3 protein. Altogether 150,000 to 200,000 distinct CDR3 sequences are present, around 95% being singletons, with the ten largest covering approximately 0.12%. Material: CD4+ T cells from PBMCs. These receptors originate from a human donor with Susac syndrome.

The chain couples TRBV20-1 to TRBJ2-5, with 7 nucleotides matching TRBD2. The V gene's germline CDR1 is DFQATT and CDR2 SNEGSKA (reference sequence). CDR3 length: 13 amino acids. CDR3 in amino acids: CSAKREVQETQYF. Written as DNA, the CDR3 is TGCAGCGCAAAACGGGAGGTGCAAGAGACCCAGTACTTC.

The chain has TRBV28 and TRBJ2-7; 8 bases align to TRBD1. CDR3 size: 13 residues. In germline, CDR1 is MDHEN, CDR2 SYDVKM. J lost 2 bases, V lost 5 bases, and 2 bases had no gene match. The CDR3 loop is CASSTGGTYEQYV. The CDR3, as DNA: TGTGCCAGCAGTACAGGGGGGACCTACGAGCAGTACGTC.